The 20 T cell receptor beta chains below were found in one sample sequenced in a study of T cells after yellow fever vaccination. MiXCR, applied by TCRdb to the 5' RACE reads, yields one record per CDR3 protein. The sample consists of over 300,000 distinct CDR3 sequences, 4.1% of them appearing once. The input for sequencing was PBMCs, taken 5 days after the yellow fever booster vaccination. These receptor sequences come from a man aged 18 to 29 who received the YFV17D yellow fever vaccine.

This clonotype was observed a few times. The chain uses TRBV4-3 and TRBJ1-2, with D possibly being TRBD1 (5 bases). This CDR3 comprises 15 residues. The V and J ends lost 1 base and 4 bases respectively, with 13 bases between them. Germline lookup yields CDR1 LGHNA and CDR2 YSLEER. The DNA of the CDR3 is TGCGCCAGCAGCCAAGCCTCCACAGGAGCCTATGGCTACACCTTC. This codes for CASSQASTGAYGYTF.

This clonotype was found many times. This chain joins TRBV7-2 and TRBJ2-1; 12 bases map to TRBD2. Germline V CDR1 and CDR2: SGHTA, FQGNSA. V shed 5 bases, J shed 5 bases, and the junction held 4 bases outside the gene matches. The CDR3 runs 15 residues. Written as DNA, the CDR3 is TGTGCCAGCAGCAATCTAGCGGGGGGGCACAATGAGCAGTTCTTC. It codes for CASSNLAGGHNEQFF.

This clonotype came up a few times. The rearrangement links TRBV7-2 to TRBJ2-7, with a tentative D call TRBD1 (5 bases). CDR3 length equals 13 residues. Trimming left V 5 bases short and J 8 bases short, with 16 bases between. Germline V gene sequence: CDR1 SGHTA, CDR2 FQGNSA. CDR3 DNA sequence: TGTGCCAGCAGCCCCAATCAGAAGGGGAAGCAGTACTTC. It codes for CASSPNQKGKQYF. Combining the CDR3 with reference TRBV7-2 and TRBJ2-7 gives the whole variable domain GAGVSQSPSNKVTEKGKDVELRCDPISGHTALYWYRQSLGQGLEFLIYFQGNSAPDKSGLPSDRFSAERTGGSVSTLTIQRTQQEDSAVYLCASSPNQKGKQYFGPGTRLTVT.

V usage is TRBV10-3 and J usage is TRBJ1-3, with 7 bases lining up with TRBD1. The junction had 16 bases not matched to a gene; V was cut back by 5 bases and J by 6 bases. Germline V lookup: CDR1 ENHRY, CDR2 SYGVKD. The CDR3 sequence is 17 residues long. The CDR3 sequence is CAISPGSGQNLENTIYF. The CDR3, as DNA: TGTGCCATCAGTCCGGGATCGGGACAGAACCTTGAAAACACCATATATTTT.

This clonotype occurred a few times. The V gene is TRBV29-1, the J gene TRBJ2-3; 9 nucleotides agree with TRBD2. V shed 8 bases and J 1 base; nucleotides not matched to a gene: 7. Germline V gene lookup returns CDR1 SQVTM and CDR2 ANQGSEA. CDR3 length: 14 residues. The CDR3, as DNA: TGCAGCTCTTCCGGCGGGGGGGGCACAGATACGCAGTATTTT. This gives the protein CSSSGGGGTDTQYF.

This clonotype was found a few times. V and J are TRBV20-1 and TRBJ1-2; no clear D gene. Germline assignment: CDR1 DFQATT and CDR2 SNEGSKA (reference sequence). The CDR3 is 8 amino acids. Between the trimmed V and J ends, which lost 0 bases and 12 bases, there was a span of 2 bases. The CDR3: CSAREDTF. The CDR3 DNA sequence: TGCAGTGCTAGAGAGGACACCTTC.

The chain employs TRBV10-3 and TRBJ1-2, with D unresolved. Germline values: CDR1 ENHRY, CDR2 SYGVKD. Trimming removed 7 bases from V and 2 bases from J, with 14 bases in between. The CDR3 extends over 14 amino acids. In DNA form, the CDR3 reads TGTGCCATCAACCCCACACGGGAAAACTATGGCTACACCTTC. This gives the protein CAINPTRENYGYTF.

This chain uses TRBV5-1 with TRBJ1-1, with D perhaps matching TRBD1 (6 bases). CDR3 length: 15 amino acids. The V gene's germline CDR1 is SGHRS and CDR2 YFSETQ. Trimming cost V 0 bases and J 0 bases, with 9 bases left between them. CDR3 bases: TGCGCCAGCAGCTTGGTAGGGACAATGAACACTGAAGCTTTCTTT. It encodes CASSLVGTMNTEAFF.

This clonotype appeared a few times. V and J are TRBV12-3 or TRBV12-4 and TRBJ2-3; the D is unclear. This CDR3 comprises 12 residues. Deletions cut 4 bases from V and 4 bases from J, with 6 bases between. CDR3: CASSSGPDTQYF. The CDR3 coding sequence is TGTGCCAGCAGTTCGGGCCCAGATACGCAGTATTTT.

The chain is built from TRBV5-1 and TRBJ1-1; a possible D gene is TRBD1 (5 bases). Per the germline V gene, CDR1 is SGHRS and CDR2 is YFSETQ. V gave up 5 bases and J gave up 1 base, with 18 bases separating them. The length of the CDR3 is 16 residues. The CDR3, as DNA: TGCGCCAGCAGTACGACAGCCCTTGCGGGGAACACTGAAGCTTTCTTT. It specifies CASSTTALAGNTEAFF.

The V gene is TRBV5-1, the J gene TRBJ1-5; D is perhaps TRBD1 (6 bases). The V gene's germline CDR1 is SGHRS and CDR2 YFSETQ. V was pared by 4 bases and J by 3 bases, with 14 bases between. This CDR3 has 15 amino acids. The CDR3 sequence: CASSPETGDNQPQHF. The DNA for the CDR3 is TGCGCCAGCAGCCCGGAGACAGGCGACAATCAGCCCCAGCATTTT.

This clonotype was detected a few times. The V and J genes are TRBV30 and TRBJ2-7, with TRBD1 matching over 10 bases. Germline V lookup: CDR1 GTSNPN, CDR2 SVGIG (reference sequence). This CDR3 has 15 amino acids. The V segment lost 5 bases and the J segment 6 bases; nucleotides outside the gene matches: 13. The CDR3 sequence: CAWGRLRQGAREQYF. The CDR3 DNA is TGTGCCTGGGGAAGATTGAGACAGGGGGCTCGCGAGCAGTACTTC.

This clonotype was picked up many times. This chain joins TRBV29-1 and TRBJ2-2, with no clear D. CDR3 length: 13 amino acids. Germline CDR1 is SQVTM and CDR2 is ANQGSEA. The germline V and J ends were trimmed by 7 bases and 0 bases, with 9 bases remaining between them. The chain's CDR3 is CSGGTTNTGELFF. CDR3 sequence (DNA): TGCAGCGGAGGTACTACGAACACCGGGGAGCTGTTTTTT.

This rearrangement joins TRBV7-6 to TRBJ2-7; 8 nucleotides match TRBD2. CDR1 is SGHVS and CDR2 is FNYEAQ in the germline V gene. V dropped 2 bases and J dropped 7; count of bases not matched to a gene: 10. The CDR3 has 15 residues. This chain's CDR3 is CASSLLGGAPGEQYF. The DNA of the CDR3 is TGTGCCAGCAGCTTACTCGGGGGGGCCCCTGGGGAGCAGTACTTC.

This clonotype was recorded many times. The chain couples TRBV15 to TRBJ2-2, with 8 bases identical to TRBD2. Losses at the gene ends were 5 bases for V and 0 bases for J; bases not matched to a gene: 5. This CDR3 has 16 amino acids. In germline, CDR1 is LNHNV, CDR2 YYDKDF (reference sequence). The CDR3 nucleotides are TGTGCCACCAGCTCCCGGGGGGGACCGAACACCGGGGAGCTGTTTTTT. Its protein is CATSSRGGPNTGELFF.

This clonotype was seen a handful of times. The rearrangement joins TRBV6-5 to TRBJ1-1; no clear D. Between the trimmed V and J ends, which lost 4 bases and 0 bases, there was a span of 9 bases. Looked up from germline, CDR1 is MNHEY and CDR2 is SVGAGI. This CDR3 has 14 residues. CDR3: CASSLYLLNTEAFF. In DNA, the CDR3 is TGTGCCAGCAGTTTATACCTTTTGAACACTGAAGCTTTCTTT.

The genes are TRBV20-1 and TRBJ2-1; the match to TRBD1 covers 8 bases. Germline V gene lookup returns CDR1 DFQATT and CDR2 SNEGSKA (reference sequence). CDR3 length: 11 amino acids. J lost 13 bases, V lost 6 bases, and 8 bases had no gene match. In DNA form, the CDR3 reads TGCAGTGCGGACAGGGTTCCCGGACAGTTCTTC. It yields the protein CSADRVPGQFF.

The chain combines TRBV6-6 with TRBJ1-1; TRBD1 matches 8 bases. The trim removed 2 bases at V and 5 bases at J, leaving 10 bases unmatched. The CDR3 sequence is 16 residues long. Germline assignment: CDR1 MNHNY and CDR2 SVGAGI (reference sequence). CDR3 coding DNA: TGTGCCAGCAGTTACGGCGCGACAGGGGTCAGAACTGAAGCTTTCTTT. Residues: CASSYGATGVRTEAFF.

This clonotype was seen a handful of times. The chain uses TRBV7-2 and TRBJ2-5; TRBD2 matches at 8 bases. J gave up 5 bases and V 3 bases, and 5 bases lay outside the gene matches. CDR1 and CDR2 from the germline V gene are SGHTA and FQGNSA. The CDR3 contains 14 residues. CDR3 in DNA: TGTGCCAGCAGCTTTGCGGGGGGTTGGGAGACCCAGTACTTC. It is translated as CASSFAGGWETQYF.

The V call is TRBV29-1, the J call TRBJ2-6, with D perhaps given as TRBD1 or TRBD2 (5 bases each). Germline V gene data show CDR1 as SQVTM and CDR2 as ANQGSEA. V shed 8 bases and J shed 3 bases, with 32 bases lying between them. The CDR3 is 20 residues long. The DNA for the CDR3 is TGCAGCCTCTCCGGAGGCAGGGAATCGCCGGGATGTCGTGGGGCCAACGTCCTGACTTTC. It codes for CSLSGGRESPGCRGANVLTF.